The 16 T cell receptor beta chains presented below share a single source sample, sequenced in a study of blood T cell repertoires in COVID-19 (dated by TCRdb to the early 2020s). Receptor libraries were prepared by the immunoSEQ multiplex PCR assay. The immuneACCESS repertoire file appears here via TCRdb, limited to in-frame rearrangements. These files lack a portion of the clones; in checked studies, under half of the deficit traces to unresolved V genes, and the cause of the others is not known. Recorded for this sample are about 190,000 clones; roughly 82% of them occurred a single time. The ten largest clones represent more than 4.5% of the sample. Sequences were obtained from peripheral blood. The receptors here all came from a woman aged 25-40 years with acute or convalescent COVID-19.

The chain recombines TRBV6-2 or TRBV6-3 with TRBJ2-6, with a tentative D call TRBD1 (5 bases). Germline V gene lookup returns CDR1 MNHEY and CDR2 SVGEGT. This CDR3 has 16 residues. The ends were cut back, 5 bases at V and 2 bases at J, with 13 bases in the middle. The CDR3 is CASSAQGLPGANVLTF. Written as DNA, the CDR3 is TGTGCCAGCAGTGCCCAGGGTCTCCCTGGGGCCAACGTCCTGACTTTC.

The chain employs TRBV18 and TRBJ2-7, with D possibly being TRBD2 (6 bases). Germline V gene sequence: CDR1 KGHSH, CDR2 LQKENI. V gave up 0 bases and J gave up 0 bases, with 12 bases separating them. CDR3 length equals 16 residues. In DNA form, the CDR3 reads TGTGCCAGCTCACCACCTGGGGGACTCTACTCCTACGAGCAGTACTTC. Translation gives CASSPPGGLYSYEQYF.

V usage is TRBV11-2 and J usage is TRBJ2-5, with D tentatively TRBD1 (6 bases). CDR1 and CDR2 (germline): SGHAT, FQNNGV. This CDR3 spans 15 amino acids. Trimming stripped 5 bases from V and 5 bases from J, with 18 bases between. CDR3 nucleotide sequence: TGTGCCAGCAGCAGGGGGACGTACGGCCGGGAGACCCAGTACTTC. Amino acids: CASSRGTYGRETQYF.

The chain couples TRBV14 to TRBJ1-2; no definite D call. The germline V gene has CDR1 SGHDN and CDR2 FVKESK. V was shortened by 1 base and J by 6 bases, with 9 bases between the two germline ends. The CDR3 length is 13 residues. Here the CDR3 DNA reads TGTGCCAGCAGCCAAGGGCCCCAGGATGGCTACACCTTC. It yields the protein CASSQGPQDGYTF. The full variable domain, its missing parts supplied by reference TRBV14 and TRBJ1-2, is EAGVTQFPSHSVIEKGQTVTLRCDPISGHDNLYWYRRVMGKEIKFLLHFVKESKQDESGMPNNRFLAERTGGTYSTLKVQPAELEDSGVYFCASSQGPQDGYTFGSGTRLTVV.

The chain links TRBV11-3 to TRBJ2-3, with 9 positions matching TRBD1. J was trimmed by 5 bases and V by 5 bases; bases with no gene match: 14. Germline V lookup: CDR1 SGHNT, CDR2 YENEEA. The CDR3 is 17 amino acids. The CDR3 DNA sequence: TGTGCCAGCAGCCCTATGACCGGGACAGGGCGCGAAGATACGCAGTATTTT. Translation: CASSPMTGTGREDTQYF. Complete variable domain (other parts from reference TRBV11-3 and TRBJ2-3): EAGVVQSPRYKIIEKKQPVAFWCNPISGHNTLYWYLQNLGQGPELLIRYENEEAVDDSQLPKDRFSAERLKGVDSTLKIQPAELGDSAVYLCASSPMTGTGREDTQYFGPGTRLTVL.

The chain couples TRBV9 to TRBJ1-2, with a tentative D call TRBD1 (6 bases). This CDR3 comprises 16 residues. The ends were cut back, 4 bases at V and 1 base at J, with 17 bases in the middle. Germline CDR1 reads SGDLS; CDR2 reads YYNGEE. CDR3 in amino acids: CASSPRGQLLNYGYTF. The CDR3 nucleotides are TGTGCCAGCAGCCCTAGAGGACAGCTTCTTAACTATGGCTACACCTTC.

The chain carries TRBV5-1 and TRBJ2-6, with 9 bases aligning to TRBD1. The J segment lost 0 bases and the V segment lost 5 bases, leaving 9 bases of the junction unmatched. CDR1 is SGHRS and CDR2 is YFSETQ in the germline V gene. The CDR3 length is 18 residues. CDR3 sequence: CASRPTGTGTSGANVLTF. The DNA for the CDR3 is TGCGCCAGCAGACCTACCGGGACAGGGACCTCTGGGGCCAACGTCCTGACTTTC.

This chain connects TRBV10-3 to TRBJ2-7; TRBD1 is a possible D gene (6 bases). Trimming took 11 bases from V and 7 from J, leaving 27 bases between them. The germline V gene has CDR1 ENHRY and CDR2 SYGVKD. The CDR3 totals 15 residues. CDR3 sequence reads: CAFPPDSRRGREQYF. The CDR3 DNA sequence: TGTGCCTTCCCTCCGGACAGCAGACGCGGGCGGGAGCAGTACTTC.

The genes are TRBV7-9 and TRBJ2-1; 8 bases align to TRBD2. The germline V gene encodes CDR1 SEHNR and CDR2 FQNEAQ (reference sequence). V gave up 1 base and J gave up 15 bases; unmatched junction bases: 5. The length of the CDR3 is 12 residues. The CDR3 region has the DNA TGTGCCAGCAGCTTAGTAAGCGGGGGACGGTTCTTC. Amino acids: CASSLVSGGRFF.

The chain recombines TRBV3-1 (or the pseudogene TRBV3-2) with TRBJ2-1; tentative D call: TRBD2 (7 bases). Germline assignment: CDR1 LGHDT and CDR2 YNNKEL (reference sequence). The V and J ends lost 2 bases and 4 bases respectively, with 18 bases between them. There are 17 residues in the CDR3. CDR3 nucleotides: TGTGCCAGCAGCCAATTCCAAAGGGGGGGCACTTACAATGAGCAGTTCTTC. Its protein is CASSQFQRGGTYNEQFF.

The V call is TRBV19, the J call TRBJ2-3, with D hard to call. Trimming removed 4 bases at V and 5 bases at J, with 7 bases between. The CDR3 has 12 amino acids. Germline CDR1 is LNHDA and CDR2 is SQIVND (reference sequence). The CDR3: CASSTSGDTQYF. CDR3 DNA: TGTGCCAGTAGTACTTCCGGAGATACGCAGTATTTT.

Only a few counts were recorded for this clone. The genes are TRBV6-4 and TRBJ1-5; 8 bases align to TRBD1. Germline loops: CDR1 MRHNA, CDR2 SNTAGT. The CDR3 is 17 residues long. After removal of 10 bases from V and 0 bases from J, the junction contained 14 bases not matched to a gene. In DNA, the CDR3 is TGTGCCACCGGATCGGGGACAGGCGACCATAGCAATCAGCCCCAGCATTTT. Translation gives CATGSGTGDHSNQPQHF.

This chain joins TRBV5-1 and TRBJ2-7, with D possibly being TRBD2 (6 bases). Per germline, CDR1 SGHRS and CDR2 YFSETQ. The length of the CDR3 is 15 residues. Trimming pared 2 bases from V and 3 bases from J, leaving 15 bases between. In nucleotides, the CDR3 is TGCGCCAGCAGCTTTTTACCCGGGAGCGGCTACGAGCAGTACTTC. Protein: CASSFLPGSGYEQYF.

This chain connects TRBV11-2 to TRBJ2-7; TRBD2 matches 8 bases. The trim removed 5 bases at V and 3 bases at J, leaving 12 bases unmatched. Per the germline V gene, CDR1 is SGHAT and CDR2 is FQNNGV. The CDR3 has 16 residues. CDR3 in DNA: TGTGCCAGCAGCCCCCTTCTTAGCGGGACCCGCTACGAGCAGTACTTC. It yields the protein CASSPLLSGTRYEQYF. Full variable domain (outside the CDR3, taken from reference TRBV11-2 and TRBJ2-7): EAGVAQSPRYKIIEKRQSVAFWCNPISGHATLYWYQQILGQGPKLLIQFQNNGVVDDSQLPKDRFSAERLKGVDSTLKIQPAKLEDSAVYLCASSPLLSGTRYEQYFGPGTRLTVT.

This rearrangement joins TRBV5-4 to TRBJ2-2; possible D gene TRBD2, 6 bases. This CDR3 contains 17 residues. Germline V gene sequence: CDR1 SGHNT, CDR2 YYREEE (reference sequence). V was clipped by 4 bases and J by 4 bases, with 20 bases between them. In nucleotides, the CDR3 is TGTGCCAGCAGCCCGATCGCGGGGAACTGGGGCACCGGGGAGCTGTTTTTT. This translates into CASSPIAGNWGTGELFF.

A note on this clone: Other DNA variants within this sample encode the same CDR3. The CDR3 DNA reads TGTGCCAGCAGCTCCAGCTCCTACGAGCAGTACTTC. It encodes CASSSSSYEQYF. This chain links TRBV7-9 with TRBJ2-7; no clear D gene. The CDR3 covers 12 residues. Trimming shortened V by 4 bases and J by 0 bases, and 4 bases separated the two germline ends. CDR1 is SEHNR, CDR2 FQNEAQ, per germline (reference sequence).